This T cell receptor beta chain originates from a study of T-cell memory formation after mild COVID-19. Whole-study results and caveats: Pre-infection memory harbored some responding clones, suggesting cross-reactive memory joined. Mainly CM and EM harbored the contracting CD4+ clones; mainly EMRA harbored the CD8+ ones.

Trimming at V came to 3 bases and at J to 6 bases, leaving 15 bases not matched to a gene. The germline V gene has CDR1 DFQATT and CDR2 SNEGSKA (reference sequence). This CDR3 has 19 amino acids. In TCRdb, the 5' RACE reads were re-called with MiXCR into one record per CDR3 protein. The repertoire includes fewer than 450,000 distinct CDR3 sequences, more than 20% of them detected once, and 8.5% to 10% sits in the top ten. This clonotype was counted at least ten times. Its matching antigen is unknown. This sequence was found in an adult woman who had mild COVID-19 (a few samples of this study predate the infection). Cell type and time point are not known. Sequenced material: PBMCs or a T cell subset sorted from them (not recorded which). This chain joins TRBV20-1 and TRBJ2-1; 15 nucleotides match TRBD2. CDR3 coding DNA: TGCAGTGCTAGTACCCCTCCCGGGACTAGCGGGAGGAAGTTCAATGAGCAGTTCTTC. Its translation is CSASTPPGTSGRKFNEQFF.